In its sample, the clone carrying this T cell receptor (beta chain) was seen once. This sample is drawn from a study of technical replicates of blood from a handful of donors. The assay was immunoSEQ multiplex PCR, and TCRdb's table has in-frame clones only and misses some. Among approximately 70,000 clones listed, roughly 92% were seen once. The V gene end was trimmed by 4 bases and the J gene end by 2 bases; junction bases not matched to a gene: 10. The CDR3 covers 17 residues. CDR1 and CDR2 from the germline V gene are MNHEY and SMNVEV (reference sequence). The source of this sequence is a human donor in good health. The sample taken for sequencing was T cells isolated from PBMCs. The rearrangement links TRBV27 to TRBJ2-7; 11 nucleotides match TRBD2. Here the CDR3 DNA reads TGTGCCAGCAGTTCCATCTTTCTAGCGGGAGGTACCTACGAGCAGTACTTC. Amino acid sequence: CASSSIFLAGGTYEQYF.